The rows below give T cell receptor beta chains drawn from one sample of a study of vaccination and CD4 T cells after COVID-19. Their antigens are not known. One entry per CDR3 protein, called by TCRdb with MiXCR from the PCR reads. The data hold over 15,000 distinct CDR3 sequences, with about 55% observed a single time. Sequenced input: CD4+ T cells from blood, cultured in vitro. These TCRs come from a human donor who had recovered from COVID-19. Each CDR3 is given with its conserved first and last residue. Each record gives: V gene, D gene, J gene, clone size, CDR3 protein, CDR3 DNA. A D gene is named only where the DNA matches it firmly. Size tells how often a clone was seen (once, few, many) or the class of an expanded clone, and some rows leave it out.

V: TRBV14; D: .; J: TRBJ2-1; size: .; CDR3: CASSQGRVVFF; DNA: TGTGCCAGCAGCCAAGGCAGGGTCGTGTTCTTC
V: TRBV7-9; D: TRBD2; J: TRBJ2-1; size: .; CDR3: CASRQSGRVSYNEQFF; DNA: TGTGCCAGCAGACAAAGCGGGAGGGTCTCCTACAATGAGCAGTTCTTC
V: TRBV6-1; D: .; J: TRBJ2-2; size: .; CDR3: CASRPGHDFTGELFF; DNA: TGTGCCAGCAGGCCGGGACACGATTTCACCGGGGAGCTGTTTTTT
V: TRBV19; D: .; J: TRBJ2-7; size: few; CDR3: CASSIARAGTYEQYF; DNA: TGTGCCAGTAGTATAGCGCGGGCCGGGACCTACGAGCAGTACTTC
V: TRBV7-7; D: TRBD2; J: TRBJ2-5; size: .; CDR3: CASSASTSRVGTQYF; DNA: TGTGCTAGCAGCGCATCGACTAGCCGGGTGGGGACCCAGTACTTC
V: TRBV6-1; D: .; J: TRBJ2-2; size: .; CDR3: CASISSTGELFF; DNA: TGTGCCAGCATCTCTTCTACCGGGGAGCTGTTTTTT
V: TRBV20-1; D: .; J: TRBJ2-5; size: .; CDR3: CSAIKGQETQYF; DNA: TGCAGTGCAATAAAGGGCCAAGAGACCCAGTACTTC
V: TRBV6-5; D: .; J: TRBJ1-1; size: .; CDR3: CASSYGGADTEAFF; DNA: TGTGCCAGCAGTTACGGGGGCGCGGACACTGAAGCTTTCTTT
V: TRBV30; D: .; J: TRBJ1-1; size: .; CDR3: CAWSVRLMNTEAFF; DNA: TGTGCCTGGAGTGTAAGACTGATGAACACTGAAGCTTTCTTT
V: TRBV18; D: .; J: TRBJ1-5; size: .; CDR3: CASSPFPPSSNQPQHF; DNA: TGTGCCAGCTCACCATTCCCCCCATCGTCCAATCAGCCCCAGCATTTT
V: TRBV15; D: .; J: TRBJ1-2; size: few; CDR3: CATSRDDAVHGYTF; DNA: TGTGCCACCAGCAGAGATGATGCGGTCCATGGCTACACCTTC
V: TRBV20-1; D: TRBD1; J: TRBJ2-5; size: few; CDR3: CSASWWGQGGETQYF; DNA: TGCAGTGCTAGTTGGTGGGGACAGGGTGGGGAGACCCAGTACTTC
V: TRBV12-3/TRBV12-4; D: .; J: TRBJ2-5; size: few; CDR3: CASSSHRWGGPETQYF; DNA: TGTGCCAGCAGTTCTCACCGGTGGGGGGGGCCTGAGACCCAGTACTTC
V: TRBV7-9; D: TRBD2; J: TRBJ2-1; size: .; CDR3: CASSPGIAGGPLGPNEQFF; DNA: TGTGCCAGCAGCCCAGGAATAGCGGGAGGGCCTCTCGGCCCCAATGAGCAGTTCTTC
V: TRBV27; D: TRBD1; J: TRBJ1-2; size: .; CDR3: CASTTGGDGYTF; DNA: TGTGCCAGCACCACAGGGGGTGATGGCTACACCTTC
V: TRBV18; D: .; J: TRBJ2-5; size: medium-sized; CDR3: CASSPTTAQETQYF; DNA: TGTGCCAGCTCACCCACGACAGCCCAAGAGACCCAGTACTTC
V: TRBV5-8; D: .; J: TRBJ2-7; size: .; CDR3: CASSTRHSYEQYF; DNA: TGTGCCAGCAGCACCCGACACTCCTACGAGCAGTACTTC
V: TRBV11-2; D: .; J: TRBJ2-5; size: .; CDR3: CASSRTWTETQYF; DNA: TGTGCCAGCAGCCGGACTTGGACAGAGACCCAGTACTTC
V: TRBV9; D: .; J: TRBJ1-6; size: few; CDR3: CASGAGLRDSPLHF; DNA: TGTGCCAGCGGGGCGGGGCTGAGGGATTCACCCCTCCACTTT
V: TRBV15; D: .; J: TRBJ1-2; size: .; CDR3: CATSLDIRNYGYTF; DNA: TGTGCCACCAGCCTAGACATACGAAACTATGGCTACACCTTC
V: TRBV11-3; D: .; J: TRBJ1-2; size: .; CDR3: CASSARSGVPGDGYTF; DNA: TGTGCCAGCAGCGCGAGATCAGGGGTACCCGGGGACGGCTACACCTTC
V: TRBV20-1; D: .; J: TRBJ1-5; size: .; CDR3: CSARDVGPQHF; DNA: TGCAGTGCTAGGGACGTGGGGCCCCAGCATTTT
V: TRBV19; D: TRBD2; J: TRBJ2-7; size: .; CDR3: CASSMSGGNTHEQYF; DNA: TGTGCCAGTAGTATGTCCGGGGGGAACACTCACGAGCAGTACTTC
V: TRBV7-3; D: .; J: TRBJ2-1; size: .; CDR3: CAGRWASFYEQFF; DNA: TGTGCCGGACGGTGGGCATCCTTTTATGAGCAGTTCTTC
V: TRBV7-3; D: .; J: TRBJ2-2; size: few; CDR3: CASSSAPAAGELFF; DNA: TGTGCCAGCAGCTCCGCCCCGGCCGCCGGGGAGCTGTTTTTT
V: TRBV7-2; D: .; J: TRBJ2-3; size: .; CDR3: CASSFSGSGRTDTQYF; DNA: TGTGCCAGCAGCTTTTCAGGTAGCGGACGCACAGATACGCAGTATTTT
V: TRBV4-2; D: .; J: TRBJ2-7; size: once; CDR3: CASSQAWAGVNEQYF; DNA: TGTGCCAGCAGCCAAGCTTGGGCAGGGGTTAACGAGCAGTACTTC
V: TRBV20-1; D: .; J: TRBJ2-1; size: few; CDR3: CSARESEDGGRRHNEQFF; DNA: TGCAGTGCTAGAGAGTCGGAAGATGGAGGGAGGAGGCACAATGAGCAGTTCTTC
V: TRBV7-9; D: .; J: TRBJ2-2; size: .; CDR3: CASSPVAYTGELFF; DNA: TGTGCCAGCAGCCCTGTGGCTTATACCGGGGAGCTGTTTTTT
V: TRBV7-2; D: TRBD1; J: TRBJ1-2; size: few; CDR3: CASRADRGNYGYTF; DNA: TGTGCCAGCAGGGCGGACAGGGGTAACTATGGCTACACCTTC